This T cell receptor (beta chain) was obtained from a study of T cell responses to AZD1222 COVID-19 vaccine (dated by TCRdb to the early 2020s). Study-wide context: Because spike-specific TCR depth and breadth did not differ between the two schedules, AZD1222 recipients who got a second dose at roughly 4 weeks were pooled with those who got a second dose at roughly 12 weeks. TCR sequencing was performed for 230 to 250 trial participants, of whom around 200 were given two doses of AZD1222 and around 26 were given two doses of MenACWY control vaccine. Trial participants were enrolled into age subgroups of 18-55, 56-69 and 70-plus years, which contained 148, 28 and 57 TCR-sequenced participants, respectively.

The CDR3 regions of human TCRbeta chains were analyzed by immunosequencing. On the study's bioinformatics: Repertoire TCRs were matched against a reference library of SARS-CoV-2-specific TCRs generated with the MIRA antigen-specificity platform. Breadth meant the fraction of unique TCRs that were SARS-CoV-2-associated, whereas depth meant the fraction of total T cells that were SARS-CoV-2-associated. Using the MIRA data, each spike-specific TCR was assigned both to the spike region to which the TCR was reactive and to a CD4 or CD8 class. Log10-transformed breadth and depth values were compared by one-way ANOVA with Sidak's multiple comparisons tests. TCRdb carries this immuneACCESS record with in-frame sequences only. Its versions omit some clonotypes, under half of them owing to an unresolved V gene in the studies checked, with the rest unexplained. The V and J calls and the clone size are those of that table, but D and trimming were determined from the DNA. The sample contains about 150,000 clones, about 95% of them found a single time. The leading ten clones occupy around 1.3% of the sample.

In the paper's terms, the time point label means: baseline before first vaccination. Vaccinee samples came from UK trials COV001 and COV002, including a single-blind randomized controlled phase 2/3 trial of AZD1222 (ChAdOx1 nCoV-19) in healthy adults. For TCRbeta chain sequencing, PBMC samples from trial participants were taken at day 0 and at day 28 after the second dose. Concerning this clone itself: What this receptor recognizes is not known. Base quality data are lacking; no much larger clone is found one base away.

Broad study findings and their caveats: Epitopes outside the regions mutated in the B.1.351 and B.1.1.7 variants were reportedly recognized by nearly half of the unique spike-specific TCRs. In the small 56-69-year group, the increase in depth fell short of significance, most likely because of low power. Spike-specific TCR breadth and depth rose significantly after two AZD1222 doses compared with day 0 and with MenACWY recipients. The whole spike protein was spanned by vaccine-associated CD4 TCRs, and dominant responses were seen in regions 160-218 and 743-854. Participants were mostly white British, with more females than males. The authors suggested clonal diversity may have been underestimated. Because no samples from the day 14 peak response were available, repertoires could be characterized only after the peak T cell response. Conclusions about previously exposed vaccinees are limited, since just a handful of AZD1222 recipients were seropositive for SARS-CoV-2 at baseline.

The sample in question was peripheral blood, obtained on day 0 of AZD1222 vaccination. The receptor's source is an adult in good health.

The CDR3 region reads CASRTGGSYGYTF. The DNA sequence is given as TGTGCCAGCAGAACCGGGGGAAGCTATGGCTACACCTTC. The V and J genes are TRBV2 and TRBJ1-2, and perhaps TRBD1 as D gene, on 5 matching bases. The germline V gene gives CDR1 as SNHLY and CDR2 as FYNNEI. Including the terminal cysteine and phenylalanine, the CDR3 comprises 13 residues. Just CDR3 DNA is preserved here, 39 bases in frame from base 1. V is shortened by 6 bases, J by 4 bases, and the region joining them spans 12 bases.